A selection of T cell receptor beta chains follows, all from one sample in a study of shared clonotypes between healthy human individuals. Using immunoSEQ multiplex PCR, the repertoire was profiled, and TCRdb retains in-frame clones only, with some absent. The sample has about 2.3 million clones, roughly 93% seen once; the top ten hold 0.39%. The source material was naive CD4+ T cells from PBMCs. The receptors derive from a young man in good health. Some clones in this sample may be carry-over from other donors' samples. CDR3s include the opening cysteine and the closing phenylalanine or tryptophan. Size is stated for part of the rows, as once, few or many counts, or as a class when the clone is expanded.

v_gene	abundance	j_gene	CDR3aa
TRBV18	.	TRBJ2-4	CASSLLLAEHQYF
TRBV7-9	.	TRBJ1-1	CASSLAGTAEAFF
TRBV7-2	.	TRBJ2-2	CASSYPGQASNTGELFF
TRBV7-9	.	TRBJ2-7	CASSRTERTYEQYF
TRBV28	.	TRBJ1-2	CASSTNLGANYGYTF
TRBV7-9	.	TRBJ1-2	CASSFLTGNSGYTF
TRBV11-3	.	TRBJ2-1	CASSSLAGGDNEQFF
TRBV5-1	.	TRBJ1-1	CASSSRDRGTEAFF
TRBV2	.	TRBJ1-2	CASTSTWDRVYGYTF
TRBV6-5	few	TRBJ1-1	CASSYGGNTEAFF
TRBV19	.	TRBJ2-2	CASSIGRTGVRTGELFF
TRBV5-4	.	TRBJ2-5	CASSLVGTDQETQYF
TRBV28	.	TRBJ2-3	CASKTLSDTQYF
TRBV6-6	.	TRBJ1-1	CASSYRTGGNAEAFF
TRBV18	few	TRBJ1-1	CASSPRQGGTEAFF
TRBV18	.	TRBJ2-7	CASSPGMGGYEQYF
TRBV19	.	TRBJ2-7	CASSTGWTYEQYF
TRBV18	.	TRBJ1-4	CASSPPGQGNEKLFF
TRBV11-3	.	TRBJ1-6	CASSLDGDSPLHF
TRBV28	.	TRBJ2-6	CASSLPTGANVLTF
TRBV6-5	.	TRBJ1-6	CASGQGWDSPLHF
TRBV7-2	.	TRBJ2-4	CASSPLAGRAKNIQYF
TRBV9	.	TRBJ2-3	CASSVAIGSDTQYF
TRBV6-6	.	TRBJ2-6	CASRGISGANVLTF
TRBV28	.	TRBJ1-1	CASSLFRTTGRAEAFF
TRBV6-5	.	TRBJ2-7	CASSYGQGDEQYF
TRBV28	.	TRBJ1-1	CASSPGLLAEAFF
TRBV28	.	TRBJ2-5	CASSLLGGETQYF
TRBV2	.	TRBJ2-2	CASTFDSPSNTGELFF
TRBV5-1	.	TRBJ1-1	CASSLRGTEAFF
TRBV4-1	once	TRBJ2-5	CASSQGLRETQYF
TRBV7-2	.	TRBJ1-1	CASSFGPPGLGTEAFF
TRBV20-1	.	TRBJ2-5	CSAADTETQYF
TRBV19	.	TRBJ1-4	CASSMAGRFEKLFF
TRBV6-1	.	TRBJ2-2	CASSEDRLGHTGELFF
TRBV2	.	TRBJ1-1	CASNGRENTEAFF
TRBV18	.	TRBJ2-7	CASSPGTAYEQYF
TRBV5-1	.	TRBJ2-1	CASSPGPRFGEQFF
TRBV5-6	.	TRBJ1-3	CASSSRQGGTIYF
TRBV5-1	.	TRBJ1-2	CASSLDGDYGYTF
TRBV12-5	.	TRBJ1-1	CASGLEENTEAFF
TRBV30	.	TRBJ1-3	CAWSSGVGTIYF
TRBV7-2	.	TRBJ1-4	CASSLARDPGEKLFF
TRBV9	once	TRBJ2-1	CASSVRTSGGYNEQFF
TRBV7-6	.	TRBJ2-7	CASSLPRGGEQYF
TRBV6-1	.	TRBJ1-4	CASRTGSSNEKLFF
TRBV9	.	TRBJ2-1	CASSATTSAAYNEQFF
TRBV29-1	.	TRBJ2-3	CSVVMGADTQYF
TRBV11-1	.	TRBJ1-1	CASSHTDRNTEAFF
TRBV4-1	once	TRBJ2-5	CASSRYTSQETQYF
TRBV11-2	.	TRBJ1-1	CASSWTAMNTEAFF
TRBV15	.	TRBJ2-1	CAAGAYNEQFF
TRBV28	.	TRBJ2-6	CASSSRTSWFGANVLTF
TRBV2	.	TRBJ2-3	CASSRYSPRQATDTQYF
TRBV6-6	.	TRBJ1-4	CASSYSIGLGLF
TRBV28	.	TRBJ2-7	CAAGGAVNEQYF
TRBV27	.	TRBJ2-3	CASSFVGTDTQYF
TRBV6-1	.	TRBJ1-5	CASRRGQSNQPQHF